This T cell receptor (beta chain) appears in the sequencing data of a study of metastatic and nonmetastatic thyroid tumors. At the level of the study: Repertoire comparisons spanned blood and tumor or nodule tissue from malignant and benign thyroid patients.

The CDR3 is 15 amino acids. The trim removed 2 bases at V and 2 bases at J, leaving 6 bases unmatched. Looked up from germline, CDR1 is MDHEN and CDR2 is SYDVKM. Study observations and caveats: Reportedly, malignant thyroid tumors had significantly higher TCR beta diversity than benign nodules, in blood and tumor.

In the original processing: Using the CDR3 differences seen across clinicopathological groups, the authors built a distant-metastasis classifier for papillary thyroid cancer, which was meant to discriminate distant-metastatic patients. TCRdb called clones again from the PCR reads with MiXCR. V and J calls and clone size were set by TCRdb, not the authors. The sample carries fewer than 55,000 clones, around 15% recorded once. This clone was picked up many times. Antigen: not known. Each patient came to thyroid surgery without any prior treatment (of any kind). This sequence originates from a female donor with papillary thyroid cancer or a benign thyroid nodule (not recorded which). Some clones in this sample may be carry-over from other donors' samples. Sample: blood. This chain connects TRBV28 to TRBJ2-7, with 7 bases aligning to TRBD2. CDR3 bases: TGTGCCAGCAGTTTAAGCGGGAACAGCCCCTACGAGCAGTACTTC. It translates to CASSLSGNSPYEQYF. The variable domain in full, with the rest retrieved from reference TRBV28 and TRBJ2-7, is DVKVTQSSRYLVKRTGEKVFLECVQDMDHENMFWYRQDPGLGLRLIYFSYDVKMKEKGDIPEGYSVSREKKERFSLILESASTNQTSMYLCASSLSGNSPYEQYFGPGTRLTVT.